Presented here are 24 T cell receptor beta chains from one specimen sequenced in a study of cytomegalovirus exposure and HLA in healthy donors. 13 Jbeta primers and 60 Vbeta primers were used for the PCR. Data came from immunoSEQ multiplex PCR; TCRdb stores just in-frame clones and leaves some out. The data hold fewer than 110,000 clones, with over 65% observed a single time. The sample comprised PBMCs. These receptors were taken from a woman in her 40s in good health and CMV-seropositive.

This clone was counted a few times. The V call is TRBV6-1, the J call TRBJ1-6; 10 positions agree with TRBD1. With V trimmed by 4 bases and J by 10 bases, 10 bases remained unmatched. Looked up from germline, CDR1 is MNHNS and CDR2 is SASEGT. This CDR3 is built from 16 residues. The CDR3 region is CASSVRQGAFESPLHF. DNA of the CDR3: TGTGCCAGCAGTGTTCGACAGGGGGCGTTCGAATCACCCCTCCACTTT.

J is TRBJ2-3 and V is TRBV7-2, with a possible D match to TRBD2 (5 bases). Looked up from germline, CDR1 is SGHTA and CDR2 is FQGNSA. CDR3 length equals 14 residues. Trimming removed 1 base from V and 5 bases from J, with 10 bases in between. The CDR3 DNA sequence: TGTGCCAGCAGCTTAGGCGGGCCGGGAGATACGCAGTATTTT. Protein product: CASSLGGPGDTQYF.

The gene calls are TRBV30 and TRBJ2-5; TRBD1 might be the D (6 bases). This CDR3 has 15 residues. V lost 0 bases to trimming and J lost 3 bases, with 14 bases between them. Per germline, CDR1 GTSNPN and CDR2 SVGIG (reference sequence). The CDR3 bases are TGTGCCTGGAGTGTAGAGGAAAAGGGGGAAGAGACCCAGTACTTC. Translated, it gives CAWSVEEKGEETQYF.

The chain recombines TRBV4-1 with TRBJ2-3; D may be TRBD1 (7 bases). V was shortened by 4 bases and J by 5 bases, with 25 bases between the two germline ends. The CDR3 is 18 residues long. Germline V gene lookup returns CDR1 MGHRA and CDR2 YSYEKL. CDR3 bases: TGCGCCAGCAGCCTTTGGCGTGGAGGGGGCCATAGCTTAGATACGCAGTATTTT. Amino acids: CASSLWRGGGHSLDTQYF.

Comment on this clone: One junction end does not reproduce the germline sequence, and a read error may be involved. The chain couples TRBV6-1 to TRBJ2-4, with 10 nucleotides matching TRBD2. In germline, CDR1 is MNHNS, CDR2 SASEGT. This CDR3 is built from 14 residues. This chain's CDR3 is CASREAGGRNIQYF. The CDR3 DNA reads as TGTGCCAGCAGAGAAGCGGGGGGGCGGAACATTCAGTACTTC.

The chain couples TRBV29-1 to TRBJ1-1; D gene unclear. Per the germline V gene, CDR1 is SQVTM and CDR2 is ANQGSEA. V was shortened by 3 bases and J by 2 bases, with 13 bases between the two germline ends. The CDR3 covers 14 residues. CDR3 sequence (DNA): TGCAGCGTTGAGCCGGGTGCAGCTAACACTGAAGCTTTCTTT. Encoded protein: CSVEPGAANTEAFF.

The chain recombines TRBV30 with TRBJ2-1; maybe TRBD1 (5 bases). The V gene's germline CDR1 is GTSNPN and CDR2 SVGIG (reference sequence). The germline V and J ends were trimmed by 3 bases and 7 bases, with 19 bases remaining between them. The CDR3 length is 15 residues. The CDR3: CAWSGPGLSLNEQFF. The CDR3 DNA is TGTGCCTGGAGCGGCCCAGGGCTTTCCTTGAATGAGCAGTTCTTC.

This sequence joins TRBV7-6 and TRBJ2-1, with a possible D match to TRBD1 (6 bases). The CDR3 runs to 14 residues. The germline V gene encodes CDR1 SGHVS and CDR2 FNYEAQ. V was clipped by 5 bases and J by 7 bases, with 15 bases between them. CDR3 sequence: CASSPSGVQNEQFF. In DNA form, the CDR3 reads TGTGCCAGCAGCCCCTCAGGGGTTCAGAATGAGCAGTTCTTC.

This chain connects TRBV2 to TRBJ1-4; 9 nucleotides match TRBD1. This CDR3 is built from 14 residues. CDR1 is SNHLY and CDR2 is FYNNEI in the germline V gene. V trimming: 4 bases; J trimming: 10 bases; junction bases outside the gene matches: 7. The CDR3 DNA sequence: TGTGCCAGCAGTGTGGGGACAGGGCCGGGAAAACTGTTTTTT. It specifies CASSVGTGPGKLFF. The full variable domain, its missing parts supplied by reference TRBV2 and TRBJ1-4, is EPEVTQTPSHQVTQMGQEVILRCVPISNHLYFYWYRQILGQKVEFLVSFYNNEISEKSEIFDDQFSVERPDGSNFTLKIRSTKLEDSAMYFCASSVGTGPGKLFFGSGTQLSVL.

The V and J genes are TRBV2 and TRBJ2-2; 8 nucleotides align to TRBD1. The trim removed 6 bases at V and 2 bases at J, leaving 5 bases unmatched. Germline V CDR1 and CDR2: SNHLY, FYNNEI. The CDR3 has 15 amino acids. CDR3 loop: CASRTQGDNTGELFF. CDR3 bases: TGTGCCAGCAGAACACAGGGGGACAACACCGGGGAGCTGTTTTTT.

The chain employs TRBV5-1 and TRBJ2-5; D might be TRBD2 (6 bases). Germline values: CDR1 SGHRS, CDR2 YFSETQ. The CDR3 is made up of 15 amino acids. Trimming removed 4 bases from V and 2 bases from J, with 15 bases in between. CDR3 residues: CASSAGAGTQETQYF. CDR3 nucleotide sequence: TGCGCCAGCAGCGCTGGGGCGGGGACGCAAGAGACCCAGTACTTC.

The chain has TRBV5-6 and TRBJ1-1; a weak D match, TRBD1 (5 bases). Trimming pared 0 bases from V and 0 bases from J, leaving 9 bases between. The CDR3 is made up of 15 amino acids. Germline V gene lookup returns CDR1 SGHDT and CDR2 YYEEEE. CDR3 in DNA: TGTGCCAGCAGCTTGGGAGGCAGGGTGAACACTGAAGCTTTCTTT. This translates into CASSLGGRVNTEAFF.

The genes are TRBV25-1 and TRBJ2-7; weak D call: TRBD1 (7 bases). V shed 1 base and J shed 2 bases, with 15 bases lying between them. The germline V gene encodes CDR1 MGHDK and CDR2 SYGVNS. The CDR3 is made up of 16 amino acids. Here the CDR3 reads CASSEWRDSRAYEQYF. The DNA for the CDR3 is TGTGCCAGCAGTGAATGGAGGGACAGCCGAGCCTACGAGCAGTACTTC.

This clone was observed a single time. CDR3 loop: CASSLDRGDYEQYF. The CDR3 DNA follows: TGTGCCAGCAGCTTGGACAGGGGGGACTACGAGCAGTACTTC. The V and J genes are TRBV5-4 and TRBJ2-7, with 8 positions matching TRBD1. CDR1 and CDR2 (germline): SGHNT, YYREEE (reference sequence). This CDR3 spans 14 amino acids. The trim removed 0 bases at V and 3 bases at J, leaving 2 bases unmatched.

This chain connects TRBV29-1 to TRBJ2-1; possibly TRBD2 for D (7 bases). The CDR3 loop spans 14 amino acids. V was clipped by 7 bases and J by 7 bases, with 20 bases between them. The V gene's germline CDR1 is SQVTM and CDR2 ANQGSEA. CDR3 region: CSGSGGGGWNEQFF. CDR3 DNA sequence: TGCAGCGGCAGTGGAGGGGGAGGGTGGAATGAGCAGTTCTTC.

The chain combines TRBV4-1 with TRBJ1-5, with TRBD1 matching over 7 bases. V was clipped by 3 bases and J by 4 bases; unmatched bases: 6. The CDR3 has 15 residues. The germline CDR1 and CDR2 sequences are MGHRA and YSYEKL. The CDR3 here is CASSQTGTANQPQHF. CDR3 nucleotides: TGCGCCAGCAGCCAGACCGGGACAGCAAATCAGCCCCAGCATTTT.

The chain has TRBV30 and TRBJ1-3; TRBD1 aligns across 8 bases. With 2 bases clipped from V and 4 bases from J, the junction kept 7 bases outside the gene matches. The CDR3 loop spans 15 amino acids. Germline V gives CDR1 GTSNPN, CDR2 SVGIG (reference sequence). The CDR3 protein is CAWSQTTGVGNTIYF. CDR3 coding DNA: TGTGCCTGGAGTCAAACGACAGGGGTGGGAAACACCATATATTTT.

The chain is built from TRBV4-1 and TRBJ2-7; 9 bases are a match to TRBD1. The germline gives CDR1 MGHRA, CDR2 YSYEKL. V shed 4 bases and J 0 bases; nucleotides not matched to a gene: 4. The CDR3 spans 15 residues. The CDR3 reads CASSPGQGGSYEQYF. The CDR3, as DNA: TGCGCCAGCAGCCCGGGACAGGGAGGCTCCTACGAGCAGTACTTC.

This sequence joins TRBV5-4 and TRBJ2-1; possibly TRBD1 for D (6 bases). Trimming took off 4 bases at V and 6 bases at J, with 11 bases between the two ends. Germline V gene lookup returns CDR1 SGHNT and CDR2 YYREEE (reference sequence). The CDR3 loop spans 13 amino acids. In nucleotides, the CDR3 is TGTGCCAGCAGCGTACAGGGTGGCAATGAGCAGTTCTTC. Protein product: CASSVQGGNEQFF.

The DNA for the CDR3 is TGCGCCAGCAGGACATCCACAGATACGCAGTATTTT. This gives the protein CASRTSTDTQYF. This rearrangement joins TRBV5-1 to TRBJ2-3; D unresolved. Germline lookup yields CDR1 SGHRS and CDR2 YFSETQ. The V end was cut by 5 bases, the J end by 2 bases, with 6 bases between. The CDR3 covers 12 residues.

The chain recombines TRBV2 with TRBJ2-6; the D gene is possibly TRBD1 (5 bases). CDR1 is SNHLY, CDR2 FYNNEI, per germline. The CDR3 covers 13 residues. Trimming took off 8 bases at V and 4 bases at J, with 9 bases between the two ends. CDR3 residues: CASQGLGANVLTF. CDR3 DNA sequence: TGTGCCAGCCAGGGATTAGGGGCCAACGTCCTGACTTTC.

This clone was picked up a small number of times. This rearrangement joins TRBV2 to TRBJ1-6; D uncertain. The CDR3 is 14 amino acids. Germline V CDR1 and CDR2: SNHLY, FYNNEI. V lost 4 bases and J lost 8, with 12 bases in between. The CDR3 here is CASSGLTSDSPLHF. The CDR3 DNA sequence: TGTGCCAGCAGTGGCCTAACTTCCGATTCACCCCTCCACTTT.

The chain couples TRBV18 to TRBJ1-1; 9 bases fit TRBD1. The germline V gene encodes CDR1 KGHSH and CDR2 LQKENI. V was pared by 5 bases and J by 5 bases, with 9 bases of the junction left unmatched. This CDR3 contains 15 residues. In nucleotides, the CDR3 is TGTGCCAGCTCAAACGGACAGGGGCGATGGACTGAAGCTTTCTTT. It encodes CASSNGQGRWTEAFF. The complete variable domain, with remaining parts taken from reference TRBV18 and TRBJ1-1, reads NAGVMQNPRHLVRRRGQEARLRCSPMKGHSHVYWYRQLPEEGLKFMVYLQKENIIDESGMPKERFSAEFPKEGPSILRIQQVVRGDSAAYFCASSNGQGRWTEAFFGQGTRLTVV.

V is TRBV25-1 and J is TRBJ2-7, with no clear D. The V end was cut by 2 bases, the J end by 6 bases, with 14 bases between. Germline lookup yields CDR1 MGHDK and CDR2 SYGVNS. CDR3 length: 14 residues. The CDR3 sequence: CASSEEADSSEQYF. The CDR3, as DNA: TGTGCCAGCAGTGAAGAGGCGGATTCGTCCGAGCAGTACTTC.